The present T cell receptor beta chain was sequenced within a study of cytomegalovirus exposure and HLA in healthy donors. Findings of the study overall: Some public TCRs appeared in many individuals, while most sequences were rare. In vitro testing confirmed three CMV-associated chains as specific for CMV antigens. Relative to the approximately 680-donor mean, N-insertions were reportedly fewer in an Asian-associated ancestry cluster in a later analysis.

As for this clone: What it binds is unknown.

The PCR employed 60 Vbeta primers together with 13 Jbeta primers. TCRdb's table, derived via immunoSEQ multiplex PCR, lists solely in-frame clones and lacks some. This sample has about 110,000 clones, with roughly three quarters found just once. This TCR was recovered from a male donor in good health and CMV-seronegative. Source material: PBMCs.

The CDR3 coding sequence is TGTGCCAGCAGCGGAGTGACAGGGGGAGATATCGGGGACACTGAAGCTTTCTTT. Translation gives CASSGVTGGDIGDTEAFF. The chain is built from TRBV9 and TRBJ1-1; the match to TRBD1 covers 9 bases. The germline V gene encodes CDR1 SGDLS and CDR2 YYNGEE. CDR3 length equals 18 residues. V lost 3 bases and J lost 3; bases outside the gene matches: 15.